This TCR beta chain appears in the sequencing data of a study of persistence of HIV-infected CD4 T cells (dated by TCRdb to the early 2020s). Background for the entire study: The median time the participants had spent on suppressive ART was over 7 years. CMV- and HIV-1 Gag-responding CD4+ T cells were isolated from ART-treated individuals so that antigen-driven clonal expansion of HIV-1-infected cells could be examined. The TCR cluster analysis across participants included 8 participants for CMV and roughly 7 participants for Gag. The clonality of all cells in each sorted population was assessed by TCRbeta sequencing, whereas the clonality of infected cells was assessed by proviral sequencing. Apart from a couple of participants who underwent leukapheresis at a single time point, peripheral blood samples of up to roughly 180 mL were collected from participants at multiple time points. Anti-CD3/anti-CD28 stimulation activated a higher proportion of cells, with a lower memory fraction, than antigen stimulation. On the study overall, not on this receptor specifically: Significantly lower TCRbeta richness was observed in CMV- and Gag-responding cells than in anti-CD3/anti-CD28-responding cells, and higher oligoclonality was observed in CMV-responding cells than in CD3/CD28-stimulated and Gag-responding cells. A correlation was observed between TCR oligoclonality and proviral oligoclonality within the same sorted populations. Few individuals were included in the study, and only a limited range of antigens was tested. Because the TCR analyses were done in bulk, restricting them to just the rare CMV-responding cells that actually carried HIV-1 proviruses was not possible. Antigen-responding cells were enriched for expanded CDR3beta sequences that were degenerate, which suggests that CD4+ responses to CMV and Gag underwent convergent selection.

TCRbeta repertoires were sequenced from genomic DNA with the immunoSEQ hsTCRB assay version 4 in survey mode. For TCRbeta sequencing, genomic DNA was diluted to approximately 10 ng/uL, with up to roughly 1 ug used per sample. From the authors' description of their analysis: ImmunoSeq Analyzer 3.0 was used for analysis of TCRbeta data, and diversity was computed on productive nucleotide rearrangements. Lower-bound TCR diversity was estimated with the improved Chao index, and clonality with the Gini coefficient using the Immunarch R package. Nucleotide rearrangements that differed but encoded the same CDR3beta amino acid sequence were counted as separate clonotypes. Differential abundance analysis identified TCRbeta sequences significantly enriched in antigen-responding cells relative to anti-CD3/anti-CD28-activated cells. TCRs were clustered by predicted peptide-MHC specificity with GLIPH2, both within individual participants and across merged participant data sets. In its TCRdb copy, this immuneACCESS table keeps in-frame sequences only and misses some clones. Where compared with another copy, unresolved V genes explain less than half of these, and the others have no known cause. V and J calls and clone size come straight from that table; D and trimming were deduced from the DNA. In this sample the table shows 35,000 to 55,000 clones, less than 90% of which occur a single time. 0.45% to 0.5% of the sample goes to the ten largest clones.

The CDR3 goes from the cysteine to the phenylalanine over 14 residues. The sequence is cut down to CDR3 DNA, 42 bases in frame from base 1. Deletion took 5 bases off V and 1 base off J, with a span of 11 bases between the germline ends. The germline V gene yields SGHDN for CDR1 and FVKESK for CDR2. In the case of this clone: Its antigen remains unidentified. No per-base quality is available; no much larger clone lies one base away.

Read against the paper, the sample's treatment or condition label means: suppressive antiretroviral therapy. As a nonspecific positive control representing the CD4+ T cell repertoire, cells were stimulated with anti-CD3/anti-CD28 magnetic beads. Responding CD4+ T cells were sorted by upregulation of both CD40 ligand and CD69. Participants were HIV-1-infected adults who started suppressive ART during chronic infection. Plasma HIV-1 RNA had been undetectable (below 50 copies/mL) in participants for at least 4 years. To be included, a participant needed positive CMV serology and a CD4+ T cell count above 400 cells/uL. Before stimulation, PBMCs were isolated using density centrifugation and then depleted of CD8+ T cells. For about 20 hours, CD8-depleted PBMCs were stimulated with anti-CD28/CD49d costimulation, a CD40-blocking antibody, and enfuvirtide, which was added to prevent new infections. Sorting was done on either a Beckman Coulter MoFlo Legacy or an XDP sorter, and propidium iodide was used to exclude dead cells. Genomic DNA was extracted using the QIAamp DNA Mini Kit for samples with more than one million cells and using the Quick-DNA Microprep Kit for all other samples.

Sequencing was performed on CD4+ T cells sorted from PBMCs after roughly 18-hour stimulation, taken from a patient who received antiretroviral therapy. The label giving this sample's cell subset or site can be read as: CD40L+CD69+ CD4 T cells responding to anti-CD3/anti-CD28 beads, representing the overall repertoire. The TCR sequence derives from an adult woman with HIV who was CMV-seropositive. The receptor chain draws on TRBV14 and TRBJ2-5, with TRBD1 tentatively as D gene (5 bases match). The sequenced DNA is TGTGCCAGCAGCTACGGACAAAGCCAAGAGACCCAGTACTTC. This gives the protein CASSYGQSQETQYF.